The 9 T cell receptor beta chains reported below all come from one sample, sequenced in a study of blood T cell repertoires in COVID-19. TCRdb's table, derived via immunoSEQ multiplex PCR, lists solely in-frame clones and lacks some. The data contain roughly 300,000 clones, around 87% of them singletons. The sequencing sample was made of PBMCs or T cells enriched from blood (not recorded which). The receptors shown here come from a woman in her twenties or thirties who had recovered from COVID-19.

The J gene is TRBJ1-1, the V gene TRBV11-3; 9 nucleotides match TRBD1. V was pared by 5 bases and J by 5 bases, with 9 bases of the junction left unmatched. The CDR3 is 15 residues long. Germline V gene sequence: CDR1 SGHNT, CDR2 YENEEA. The CDR3 region is CASSPRGTGITEAFF. CDR3 sequence (DNA): TGTGCCAGCAGCCCCCGAGGGACAGGGATAACTGAAGCTTTCTTT.

V usage is TRBV7-8 and J usage is TRBJ1-2, with a tentative D call TRBD1 (6 bases). Looked up from germline, CDR1 is SGHVS and CDR2 is FQNEAQ. The V end was cut by 2 bases, the J end by 4 bases, with 17 bases between. This CDR3 has 16 residues. CDR3 in DNA: TGTGCCAGCAGCTTATTGATCGGGACAAAACTCTATGGCTACACCTTC. It translates to CASSLLIGTKLYGYTF.

The table lists this clone with a few counts. The J gene is TRBJ2-2, the V gene TRBV9; the D gene is possibly TRBD2 (7 bases). The CDR3 totals 16 residues. Trimming cost V 3 bases and J 6 bases, with 18 bases left between them. Germline assignment: CDR1 SGDLS and CDR2 YYNGEE. This chain's CDR3 is CASSGQTGGSPGELFF. CDR3 bases: TGTGCCAGCAGCGGCCAGACGGGGGGCAGCCCCGGGGAGCTGTTTTTT.

The V gene is TRBV6-2 or TRBV6-3, the J gene TRBJ1-1; tentative D call: TRBD1 (5 bases). This CDR3 comprises 15 residues. Trimming pared 1 base from V and 4 bases from J, leaving 13 bases between. Germline assignment: CDR1 MNHEY and CDR2 SVGEGT. The CDR3 sequence: CASSYWVRGSTEAFF. The CDR3, as DNA: TGTGCCAGCAGTTACTGGGTTCGGGGGAGCACTGAAGCTTTCTTT.

This clone was picked up one time. This chain connects TRBV27 to TRBJ1-4, with D unclear. Germline CDR1 is MNHEY and CDR2 is SMNVEV (reference sequence). The V end lost 6 bases, the J end lost 0 bases, and 8 bases lay between the germline ends. This CDR3 comprises 14 residues. This chain's CDR3 is CASSLTTTNEKLFF. The DNA for the CDR3 is TGTGCCAGCAGCCTGACAACAACTAATGAAAAACTGTTTTTT.

This clone has only a few counts. The chain's CDR3 is CAWNEGGMGTQYF. The CDR3, as DNA: TGTGCCTGGAATGAGGGGGGGATGGGGACCCAGTACTTC. The chain recombines TRBV30 with TRBJ2-5, with D possibly TRBD2 on 7 matching bases. Deletions cut 4 bases from V and 7 bases from J, with 16 bases between. Germline-derived CDR1 and CDR2 are GTSNPN and SVGIG (reference sequence). The CDR3 is 13 residues long.

This chain connects TRBV5-1 to TRBJ1-1; D unclear. Germline V gene sequence: CDR1 SGHRS, CDR2 YFSETQ. The CDR3 runs to 15 residues. V gave up 3 bases and J gave up 2 bases, with 14 bases separating them. CDR3 residues: CASSWTGLSNTEAFF. Written as DNA, the CDR3 is TGCGCCAGCAGCTGGACTGGGCTCAGCAACACTGAAGCTTTCTTT. The full variable domain, completed using reference TRBV5-1 and TRBJ1-1, is KAGVTQTPRYLIKTRGQQVTLSCSPISGHRSVSWYQQTPGQGLQFLFEYFSETQRNKGNFPGRFSGRQFSNSRSEMNVSTLELGDSALYLCASSWTGLSNTEAFFGQGTRLTVV.

This chain uses TRBV6-5 with TRBJ2-1; possibly TRBD1 for D (6 bases). Germline lookup yields CDR1 MNHEY and CDR2 SVGAGI. The CDR3 totals 14 residues. Trimming removed 2 bases from V and 4 bases from J, with 9 bases in between. Here the CDR3 reads CASSYATGYNEQFF. As DNA, the CDR3 is TGTGCCAGCAGTTACGCGACAGGTTACAATGAGCAGTTCTTC.

The rearrangement joins TRBV3-1 (or the pseudogene TRBV3-2) to TRBJ2-7; tentative D call: TRBD2 (6 bases). Germline V gene lookup returns CDR1 LGHDT and CDR2 YNNKEL (reference sequence). The CDR3 extends over 17 amino acids. V shed 0 bases and J shed 3 bases, with 18 bases lying between them. CDR3 amino acids: CASSQEGGSIGIYEQYF. DNA for the CDR3: TGTGCCAGCAGCCAAGAGGGGGGATCGATTGGGATCTACGAGCAGTACTTC.